Listed here are 4 T cell receptor beta chains from one sample, sequenced in a study of T-cell memory formation after mild COVID-19. One entry per CDR3 protein, called by TCRdb with MiXCR from the 5' RACE reads. This table holds about 140,000 distinct CDR3 sequences, around 15% found once. Sequencing input: PBMCs or a T cell subset sorted from them (not recorded which). Every receptor here comes from an adult woman who had mild COVID-19 (a few samples of this study predate the infection). Cell type and time point are not known.

This clonotype came up a few times. The chain has TRBV12-3 or TRBV12-4 and TRBJ2-1; D ambiguous. The CDR3 covers 12 residues. The V gene lost 3 bases and the J gene lost 6 bases, with 6 bases spanning the gap. In DNA form, the CDR3 reads TGTGCCAGCAGTTTTGGGCCCAATGAGCAGTTCTTC. Its protein product is CASSFGPNEQFF.

This clonotype was detected many times. The rearrangement joins TRBV4-2 to TRBJ2-5, with TRBD2 matching 8 bases. The trim removed 0 bases at V and 1 base at J, leaving 4 bases unmatched. CDR3 length equals 16 residues. Germline values: CDR1 LGHNA, CDR2 YNFKEQ. CDR3 amino acids: CASSQEVLAVQETQYF. CDR3 DNA: TGTGCCAGCAGCCAAGAGGTACTAGCGGTCCAAGAGACCCAGTACTTC.

The chain employs TRBV7-9 and TRBJ2-1; the match to TRBD2 covers 13 bases. J gave up 9 bases and V 5 bases, and 4 bases lay outside the gene matches. The V gene's germline CDR1 is SEHNR and CDR2 FQNEAQ (reference sequence). The CDR3 length is 14 residues. The CDR3 sequence: CASSPTSGRFEQFF. The CDR3, as DNA: TGTGCCAGCAGCCCGACTAGCGGGAGGTTTGAGCAGTTCTTC.

The V call is TRBV9, the J call TRBJ1-2, with unresolved D. The CDR3 is 16 residues long. Trimming pared 5 bases from V and 0 bases from J, leaving 17 bases between. Germline V gene sequence: CDR1 SGDLS, CDR2 YYNGEE. Here the CDR3 reads CASSDHPGAPNYGYTF. The CDR3 DNA reads as TGTGCCAGCAGTGACCACCCGGGAGCCCCTAACTATGGCTACACCTTC.